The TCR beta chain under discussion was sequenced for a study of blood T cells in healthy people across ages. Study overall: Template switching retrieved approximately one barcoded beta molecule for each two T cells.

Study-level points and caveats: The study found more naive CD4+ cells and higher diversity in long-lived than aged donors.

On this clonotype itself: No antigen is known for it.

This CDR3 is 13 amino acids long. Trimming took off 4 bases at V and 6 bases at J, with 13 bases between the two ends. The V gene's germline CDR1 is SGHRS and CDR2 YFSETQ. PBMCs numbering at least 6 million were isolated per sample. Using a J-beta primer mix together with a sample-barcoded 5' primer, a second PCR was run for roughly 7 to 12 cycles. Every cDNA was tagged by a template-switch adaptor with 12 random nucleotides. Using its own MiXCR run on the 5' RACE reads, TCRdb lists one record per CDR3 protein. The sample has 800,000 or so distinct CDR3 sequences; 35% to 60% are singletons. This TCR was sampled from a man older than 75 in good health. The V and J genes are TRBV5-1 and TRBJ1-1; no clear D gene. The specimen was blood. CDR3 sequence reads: CASSVGPVAEAFF. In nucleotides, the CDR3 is TGCGCCAGCAGCGTCGGCCCGGTTGCTGAAGCTTTCTTT.